The source of this T cell receptor beta chain is a study of glioma-infiltrating T cells. Study-wide findings and caveats: Above-expected tissue-blood divergence occurred in all gliomas, most in low-grade ones.

The iRepertoire nested amplicon-rescue multiplex PCR amplified TCR alpha and beta CDR3s from RNA. One-step reverse transcription and amplification started from approximately 100-400 ng of tissue mRNA or PBMC total RNA. Using its own MiXCR run on the multiplex PCR reads, TCRdb lists one record per CDR3 protein. The sample has over 100,000 distinct CDR3 sequences, less than 30% seen once. Germline CDR1 and CDR2: DFQATT and SNEGSKA (reference sequence). V lost 0 bases to trimming and J lost 3 bases, with 14 bases between them. The length of the CDR3 is 15 residues. This clonotype was seen many times. Antigen specificity is unknown.

The receptor's source is a human donor with low-grade glioma or glioblastoma, undergoing nonglioma brain surgery, or in good health (not recorded which). This chain joins TRBV20-1 and TRBJ1-1, with no clear D. Specimen: glioma tissue, nonneoplastic brain tissue, or PBMCs (not recorded which). As DNA, the CDR3 is TGCAGTGCTAGAGATCGGTCGCAGAGTTACACTGAAGCTTTCTTT. Amino acid sequence: CSARDRSQSYTEAFF.